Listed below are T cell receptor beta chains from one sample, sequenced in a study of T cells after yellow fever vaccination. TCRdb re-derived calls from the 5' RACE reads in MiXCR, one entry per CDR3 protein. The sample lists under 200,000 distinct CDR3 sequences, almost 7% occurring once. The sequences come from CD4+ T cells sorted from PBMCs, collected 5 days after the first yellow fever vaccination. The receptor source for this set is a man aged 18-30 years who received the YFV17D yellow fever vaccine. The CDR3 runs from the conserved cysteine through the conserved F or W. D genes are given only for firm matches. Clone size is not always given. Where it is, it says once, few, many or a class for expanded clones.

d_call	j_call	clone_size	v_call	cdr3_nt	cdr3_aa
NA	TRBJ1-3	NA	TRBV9	TGTGCCAGCAGTACTCAAAGGCTCGCTGGAAACACCATATATTTT	CASSTQRLAGNTIYF
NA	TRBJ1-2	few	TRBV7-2	TGTGCCAGCAGCCCCGACGGTAGGAGCTATGGCTACACCTTC	CASSPDGRSYGYTF
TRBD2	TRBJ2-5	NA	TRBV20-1	TGCAGTCATCAAAAGCGGGGAAGGGAGACCCAGTACTTC	CSHQKRGRETQYF
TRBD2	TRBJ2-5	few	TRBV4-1	TGCGCCAGCAGACAAAGGGGGGGACTAGCGGGGACTGAAGAGACCCAGTACTTC	CASRQRGGLAGTEETQYF
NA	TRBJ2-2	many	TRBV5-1	TGCGCCAGCAGCCGAGGGGTTACAGGGTTCGACACCGGGGAGCTGTTTTTT	CASSRGVTGFDTGELFF
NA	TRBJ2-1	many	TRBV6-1	TGTGCCAGCGTGACGGGGAGTGGGCCCAATGAGCAGTTCTTC	CASVTGSGPNEQFF
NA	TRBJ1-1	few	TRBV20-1	TGCAGTGCTAGAAGTGACAGTAACACTGAAGCTTTCTTT	CSARSDSNTEAFF
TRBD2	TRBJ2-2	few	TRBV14	TGTGCCAGCAGCCTCTGGACTAGCGGGGGCCGTGCGAACACCGGGGAGCTGTTTTTT	CASSLWTSGGRANTGELFF
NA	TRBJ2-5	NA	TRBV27	TGTGCCAGCAGTTTATCACGGCAAGAGACCCAGCACTTC	CASSLSRQETQHF
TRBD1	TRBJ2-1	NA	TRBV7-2	TGTGCCAGCAGCTTAGGGACAGGGGATCTCCAGTTCTTC	CASSLGTGDLQFF
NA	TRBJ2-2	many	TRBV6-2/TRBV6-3	TGTGCCAGCAGTTACTATCCGTGGGTCGGCGGGGAGCTGTTTTTT	CASSYYPWVGGELFF
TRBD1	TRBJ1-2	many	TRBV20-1	TGCAGTGCACTCCGGGACAGGGAATATCATGGCTACACCTTC	CSALRDREYHGYTF
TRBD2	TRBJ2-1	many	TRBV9	TGTGCCAGCAGCGTCGGGACTAGCGGGGGGGCAAGTGAGCAGTTCTTC	CASSVGTSGGASEQFF
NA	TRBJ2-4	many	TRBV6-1	TGTGCCAGTGGGATAGGGCGATCCAAAAACATTCAGTACTTC	CASGIGRSKNIQYF
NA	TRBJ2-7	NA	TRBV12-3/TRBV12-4	TGTGCCAGCAGCCGGGTCCACTCCTACGAGCAGTACTTC	CASSRVHSYEQYF
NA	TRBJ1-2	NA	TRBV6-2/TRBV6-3	TGTGCCAGCAGACGCGAGTCGGGTGGCTACACCTTC	CASRRESGGYTF
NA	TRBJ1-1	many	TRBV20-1	TGCAGTGCTTCTAGAGGGCACATGAACACTGAAGCTTTCTTT	CSASRGHMNTEAFF